The 17 T cell receptor beta chains given below trace back to one sample, sequenced in a study of T cell responses to AZD1222 COVID-19 vaccine. TCRdb's copy holds only in-frame clones and misses some; the assay was immunoSEQ multiplex PCR. The sample lists some 58,000 clones; roughly 80% were seen once. Sequenced material: peripheral blood, taken 28 days after the second AZD1222 dose. The receptors shown here come from an adult who received the AZD1222 COVID-19 vaccine.

The chain is built from TRBV5-6 and TRBJ1-3, with D tentatively TRBD1 (5 bases). The CDR3 extends over 16 amino acids. Looked up from germline, CDR1 is SGHDT and CDR2 is YYEEEE. Between the trimmed V and J ends, which lost 4 bases and 0 bases, there was a span of 14 bases. The CDR3 reads CASSLQVALSGNTIYF. The CDR3 DNA sequence: TGTGCCAGCAGCCTACAGGTGGCCCTCTCTGGAAACACCATATATTTT. The whole variable domain, filled in from reference TRBV5-6 and TRBJ1-3, reads DAGVTQSPTHLIKTRGQQVTLRCSPKSGHDTVSWYQQALGQGPQFIFQYYEEEERQRGNFPDRFSGHQFPNYSSELNVNALLLGDSALYLCASSLQVALSGNTIYFGEGSWLTVV.

The V gene is TRBV5-1, the J gene TRBJ1-2, with 7 nucleotides matching TRBD1. The V segment lost 4 bases and the J segment 6 bases; nucleotides outside the gene matches: 9. In germline, CDR1 is SGHRS, CDR2 YFSETQ. The CDR3 runs to 14 residues. CDR3 sequence (DNA): TGCGCCAGCAGCCTCTGGGACAGCGGAAATGGCTACACCTTC. Translated, it gives CASSLWDSGNGYTF. Full variable domain (outside the CDR3, taken from reference TRBV5-1 and TRBJ1-2): KAGVTQTPRYLIKTRGQQVTLSCSPISGHRSVSWYQQTPGQGLQFLFEYFSETQRNKGNFPGRFSGRQFSNSRSEMNVSTLELGDSALYLCASSLWDSGNGYTFGSGTRLTVV.

The V gene is TRBV3-1 (or the pseudogene TRBV3-2), the J gene TRBJ2-1; D uncertain. Trimming left V 3 bases short and J 7 bases short, with 13 bases between. CDR3 length: 14 amino acids. Germline assignment: CDR1 LGHDT and CDR2 YNNKEL (reference sequence). The CDR3 sequence is CASSHPAAKNEQFF. The CDR3, as DNA: TGTGCCAGCAGCCACCCCGCCGCTAAAAATGAGCAGTTCTTC.

The CDR3 bases are TGTGCCAGCAGCGATCCGGGACAGGGTAATGAAAAACTGTTTTTT. It translates to CASSDPGQGNEKLFF. The chain has TRBV6-2 or TRBV6-3 and TRBJ1-4; the match to TRBD1 covers 9 bases. The CDR3 is made up of 15 amino acids. Germline V gene data show CDR1 as MNHEY and CDR2 as SVGEGT. V lost 6 bases to trimming and J lost 4 bases; unmatched junction nucleotides: 6.

This chain joins TRBV28 and TRBJ2-3, with D possibly being TRBD2 (6 bases). The CDR3 is 16 residues long. Trimming cost V 4 bases and J 0 bases, with 14 bases left between them. Per germline, CDR1 MDHEN and CDR2 SYDVKM. The CDR3, as DNA: TGTGCCAGCAGTTCCCCCGGCGGGGCGAGCACAGATACGCAGTATTTT. Translation gives CASSSPGGASTDTQYF. Together with reference TRBV28 and TRBJ2-3, the CDR3 gives the full variable domain: DVKVTQSSRYLVKRTGEKVFLECVQDMDHENMFWYRQDPGLGLRLIYFSYDVKMKEKGDIPEGYSVSREKKERFSLILESASTNQTSMYLCASSSPGGASTDTQYFGPGTRLTVL.

The V call is TRBV6-2 or TRBV6-3, the J call TRBJ2-7; the D gene is possibly TRBD1 (6 bases). CDR1 is MNHEY, CDR2 SVGEGT, per germline. The V end lost 4 bases, the J end lost 4 bases, and 8 bases lay between the germline ends. CDR3 length equals 12 residues. DNA of the CDR3: TGTGCCAGCAGTTGGACAGAGTACGAGCAGTACTTC. Protein sequence: CASSWTEYEQYF.

This chain links TRBV28 with TRBJ1-5; TRBD1 is a possible D gene (6 bases). The length of the CDR3 is 15 residues. V lost 4 bases and J 2 bases, leaving 12 bases between the germline ends. Germline V gene data show CDR1 as MDHEN and CDR2 as SYDVKM. The DNA of the CDR3 is TGTGCCAGCAGTTCTCCCGGGGGCGGCAATCAGCCCCAGCATTTT. Its translation: CASSSPGGGNQPQHF.

The chain uses TRBV6-4 and TRBJ1-1; possible D gene TRBD1, 5 bases. Germline V CDR1 and CDR2: MRHNA, SNTAGT. V lost 2 bases, J lost 3 bases, and 7 bases lay in between. The CDR3 has 13 amino acids. CDR3 in amino acids: CASSDGGDTEAFF. CDR3 DNA sequence: TGTGCCAGCAGTGACGGGGGGGACACTGAAGCTTTCTTT.

The CDR3 protein is CASLPGLAEFRYEQYF. CDR3 DNA: TGTGCCAGCCTCCCGGGACTAGCGGAATTCAGGTACGAGCAGTACTTC. The genes are TRBV28 and TRBJ2-7; 11 bases align to TRBD2. The germline CDR1 and CDR2 sequences are MDHEN and SYDVKM. This CDR3 region has 16 residues. With V trimmed by 8 bases and J by 4 bases, 13 bases remained unmatched.

This chain uses TRBV7-8 with TRBJ2-2, with D possibly matching TRBD2 (6 bases). There are 15 residues in the CDR3. Trimming left V 5 bases short and J 4 bases short, with 14 bases between. Germline CDR1 is SGHVS and CDR2 is FQNEAQ. CDR3 DNA sequence: TGTGCCAGCAGCATGACTAGTCTGACCACCGGGGAGCTGTTTTTT. Translating it yields CASSMTSLTTGELFF.

This clone was seen just once. The chain recombines TRBV2 with TRBJ2-7, with TRBD2 as a possible D gene (6 bases). V was trimmed by 0 bases and J by 1 base, leaving 7 bases between them. CDR3 length: 14 amino acids. CDR1 is SNHLY, CDR2 FYNNEI, per germline. CDR3 in DNA: TGTGCCAGCAGTGAAGCAGGGACTTCCTACGAGCAGTACGTC. As protein: CASSEAGTSYEQYV.

The CDR3 coding sequence is TGTGCCAGCAGCGCCCCCCCCGAAGAGACCCAGTACTTC. It is translated as CASSAPPEETQYF. V is TRBV9 and J is TRBJ2-5; D unresolved. V shed 3 bases and J shed 3 bases, with 9 bases lying between them. Germline assignment: CDR1 SGDLS and CDR2 YYNGEE. CDR3 size: 13 residues.

This chain joins TRBV10-2 and TRBJ1-5; 7 nucleotides align to TRBD1. The length of the CDR3 is 14 residues. Germline values: CDR1 WSHSY, CDR2 SAAADI. V lost 4 bases, J lost 7 bases, and 7 bases stayed unmatched. Written as DNA, the CDR3 is TGCGCCAGCAGTGGAAGACAGGGAACCCAGCCCCAGCATTTT. It specifies CASSGRQGTQPQHF.

This chain joins TRBV6-5 and TRBJ2-7; 9 positions match TRBD1. CDR3 length equals 16 residues. Germline V gene lookup returns CDR1 MNHEY and CDR2 SVGAGI. The trim removed 4 bases at V and 5 bases at J, leaving 12 bases unmatched. The CDR3 loop reads CASSFPGQGYRNEQYF. The CDR3 DNA reads as TGTGCCAGCAGTTTCCCGGGACAGGGCTATCGGAACGAGCAGTACTTC.

The chain links TRBV10-2 to TRBJ1-1; TRBD1 might be the D (5 bases). V lost 1 base and J 0 bases, leaving 6 bases between the germline ends. The V gene's germline CDR1 is WSHSY and CDR2 SAAADI. The CDR3 length is 14 residues. The CDR3 DNA reads as TGCGCCAGCAGTGAGTGGGGGATGAACACTGAAGCTTTCTTT. It encodes CASSEWGMNTEAFF.

The V and J genes are TRBV6-1 and TRBJ1-6; no definite D call. The CDR3 is 16 amino acids. The V end lost 2 bases, the J end lost 6 bases, and 14 bases lay between the germline ends. Germline CDR1 reads MNHNS; CDR2 reads SASEGT. The CDR3: CASSELAAVGNSPLHF. DNA of the CDR3: TGTGCCAGCAGTGAACTGGCGGCCGTGGGTAATTCACCCCTCCACTTT.

The rearrangement links TRBV27 to TRBJ2-7; D is perhaps TRBD2 (6 bases). This CDR3 is built from 16 residues. The V and J ends lost 7 bases and 6 bases respectively, with 25 bases between them. Germline-derived CDR1 and CDR2 are MNHEY and SMNVEV (reference sequence). CDR3 coding DNA: TGTGCCAGCACCTCTCATGGGACTTCCCTGAGGGTCGAGCAGTACTTC. Its translation is CASTSHGTSLRVEQYF.